This T cell receptor beta chain was captured by sequencing in a study of monozygotic twins with inflammatory bowel disease. Study-level results: IBD patients, compared with healthy twins, shared fewer clonotypes with others (especially with disease activity).

Regarding this clonotype: Its cognate antigen is unknown.

cDNA was produced in eight separate reactions per sample. With the 5' RACE reads reprocessed, TCRdb shows one record per CDR3 protein and no DNA. Here the sample table reports approximately 390,000 distinct CDR3 sequences. This CDR3 has 13 amino acids. The TCR comes from a human donor with ulcerative colitis or Crohn's disease, or a healthy co-twin of an affected twin (not recorded which). The chain has TRBV12-3 or TRBV12-4 and TRBJ2-2. Sequencing was done on a sample of blood. This chain's CDR3 is CASRRDNTGELFF.